The 6 T cell receptor beta chains reported below all come from one sample, sequenced in a study of neurological immune-mediated disorders. MiXCR was run by TCRdb on the 5' RACE reads, yielding one entry per CDR3 protein. The data show approximately 49,000 distinct CDR3 sequences, less than 12% seen once. The time point: longitudinal time-point 1 (baseline). Source material: PBMCs. All receptors derive from a woman between 40 and 50 years old in good health.

In this sample, this clonotype turned up many times. The chain has TRBV5-1 and TRBJ2-3; 9 nucleotides agree with TRBD1. From germline, CDR1 is SGHRS and CDR2 YFSETQ. CDR3 length: 15 amino acids. Losses at the gene ends were 4 bases for V and 6 bases for J; bases not matched to a gene: 9. The CDR3 coding sequence is TGCGCCAGCAGCACTGGACAGGGGAGGACCGATACGCAGTATTTT. It encodes CASSTGQGRTDTQYF.

Ten or more counts support this clonotype. The chain employs TRBV5-1 and TRBJ2-3; the D gene could be TRBD1 or TRBD2 (5 bases each). V lost 3 bases, J lost 4 bases, and 21 bases lay in between. CDR1 SGHRS and CDR2 YFSETQ come from the germline V gene. The CDR3 covers 17 residues. The CDR3 region has the DNA TGCGCCAGCAGCTCGCTGGTTGAGGGGATACATGCAGATACGCAGTATTTT. Its translation is CASSSLVEGIHADTQYF.

This clonotype was seen ten or more times. This chain connects TRBV7-8 to TRBJ2-5; 7 bases match TRBD2. Per germline, CDR1 SGHVS and CDR2 FQNEAQ. Trimming cost V 5 bases and J 1 base; bases outside gene matches: 4. This CDR3 has 14 amino acids. The CDR3 region is CASSPLAVQETQYF. CDR3 DNA sequence: TGTGCCAGCAGCCCCCTAGCGGTCCAAGAGACCCAGTACTTC.

Points on this clonotype: This clone may be a read error of a much larger clone one base away. The J gene is TRBJ2-7, the V gene TRBV19, with 8 nucleotides matching TRBD2. The CDR3 is 14 residues long. Germline CDR1 reads LNHDA; CDR2 reads SQIVND (reference sequence). CDR3 DNA sequence: TGTGTCAGTAGTATCGTAGCGGGGTCCTACGAGCAGTACTTC. Protein: CVSSIVAGSYEQYF.

This clonotype was observed at least ten times. The chain has TRBV12-3 or TRBV12-4 and TRBJ2-2, with D perhaps matching TRBD1 (6 bases). Trimming cost V 6 bases and J 5 bases, with 10 bases left between them. The CDR3 contains 13 residues. The CDR3 DNA reads TGTGCCAGCAGCTACAGGGTAACCGGGGAGCTGTTTTTT. It specifies CASSYRVTGELFF.

This clonotype was counted ten times or more. The chain has TRBV5-1 and TRBJ2-6; D may be TRBD1 (5 bases). The CDR3 spans 18 residues. Germline V lookup: CDR1 SGHRS, CDR2 YFSETQ. V gave up 5 bases and J gave up 0 bases, with 18 bases separating them. The CDR3 is CASSKDIPSPSGANVLTF. In DNA form, the CDR3 reads TGCGCCAGCAGTAAGGACATCCCCTCCCCCTCTGGGGCCAACGTCCTGACTTTC.